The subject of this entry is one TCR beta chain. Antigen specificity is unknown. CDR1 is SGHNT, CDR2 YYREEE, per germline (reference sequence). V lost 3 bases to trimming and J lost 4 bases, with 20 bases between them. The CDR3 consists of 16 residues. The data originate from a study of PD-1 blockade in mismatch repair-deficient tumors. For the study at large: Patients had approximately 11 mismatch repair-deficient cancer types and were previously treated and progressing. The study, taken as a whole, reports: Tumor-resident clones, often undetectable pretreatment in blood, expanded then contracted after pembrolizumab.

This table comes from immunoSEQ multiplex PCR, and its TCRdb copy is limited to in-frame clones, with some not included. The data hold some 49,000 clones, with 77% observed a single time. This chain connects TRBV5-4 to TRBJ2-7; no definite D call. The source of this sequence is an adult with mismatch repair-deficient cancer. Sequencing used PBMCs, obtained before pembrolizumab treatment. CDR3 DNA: TGTGCCAGCAGCTCACTGAGCGTCTCCCGGTCTTACGAGCAGTACTTC. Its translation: CASSSLSVSRSYEQYF.